The 4 T cell receptor beta chains below come from one sample, sequenced in a study of cytomegalovirus exposure and HLA in healthy donors. PCR primers comprised 60 Vbeta and 13 Jbeta primers. The protocol was immunoSEQ multiplex PCR, while the TCRdb copy is restricted to in-frame clones and leaves out a portion. The sample has some 90,000 clones; 60% to 80% are singletons. Material: PBMCs. All receptors derive from a female donor in good health and CMV-seronegative.

The gene calls are TRBV4-2 and TRBJ1-5; 7 bases fit TRBD1. V dropped 1 base and J dropped 6; count of bases not matched to a gene: 6. CDR1 is LGHNA, CDR2 YNFKEQ, per germline. The CDR3 loop spans 15 amino acids. CDR3 amino acids: CASSQGQGSGQPQHF. The CDR3 bases are TGTGCCAGCAGCCAAGGACAGGGATCGGGTCAGCCCCAGCATTTT.

The chain recombines TRBV9 with TRBJ1-2; 9 bases are shared with TRBD1. The V and J ends lost 3 bases and 0 bases, in that order; junction bases with no gene match: 6. This CDR3 is 16 amino acids long. CDR1 and CDR2 (germline): SGDLS, YYNGEE. CDR3 sequence: CASSETGGNPNYGYTF. DNA for the CDR3: TGTGCCAGCAGCGAGACAGGGGGAAATCCTAACTATGGCTACACCTTC.

This chain joins TRBV28 and TRBJ1-2; 7 bases agree with TRBD1. This CDR3 has 14 amino acids. V lost 5 bases to trimming and J lost 4 bases; unmatched junction nucleotides: 7. CDR1 and CDR2 (germline): MDHEN, SYDVKM. CDR3 protein: CASSQGGSGYGYTF. CDR3 DNA sequence: TGTGCCAGCAGTCAGGGGGGCTCGGGCTATGGCTACACCTTC.

The chain has TRBV28 and TRBJ2-1; TRBD2 matches 8 bases. The CDR3 consists of 15 residues. CDR1 and CDR2 (germline): MDHEN, SYDVKM. Losses at the gene ends were 6 bases for V and 8 bases for J; bases not matched to a gene: 12. The CDR3 protein is CASRPNSGTWDEQFF. CDR3 coding DNA: TGTGCCAGCAGACCTAATAGCGGGACTTGGGATGAGCAGTTCTTC.